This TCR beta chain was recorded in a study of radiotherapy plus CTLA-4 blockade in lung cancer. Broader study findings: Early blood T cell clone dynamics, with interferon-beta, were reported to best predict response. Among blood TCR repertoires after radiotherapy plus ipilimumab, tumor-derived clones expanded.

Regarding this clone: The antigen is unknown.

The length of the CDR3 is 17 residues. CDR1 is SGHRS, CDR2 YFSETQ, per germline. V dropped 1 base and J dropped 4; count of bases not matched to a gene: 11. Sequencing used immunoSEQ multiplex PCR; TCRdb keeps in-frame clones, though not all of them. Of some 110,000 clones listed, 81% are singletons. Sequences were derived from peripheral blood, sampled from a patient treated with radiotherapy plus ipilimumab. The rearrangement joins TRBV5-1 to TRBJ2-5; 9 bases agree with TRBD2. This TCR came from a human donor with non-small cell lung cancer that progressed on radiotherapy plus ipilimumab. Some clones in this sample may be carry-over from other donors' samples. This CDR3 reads CASSLSLAGGLGETQYF. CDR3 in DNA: TGCGCCAGCAGCTTGTCCCTGGCGGGGGGGCTTGGAGAGACCCAGTACTTC.